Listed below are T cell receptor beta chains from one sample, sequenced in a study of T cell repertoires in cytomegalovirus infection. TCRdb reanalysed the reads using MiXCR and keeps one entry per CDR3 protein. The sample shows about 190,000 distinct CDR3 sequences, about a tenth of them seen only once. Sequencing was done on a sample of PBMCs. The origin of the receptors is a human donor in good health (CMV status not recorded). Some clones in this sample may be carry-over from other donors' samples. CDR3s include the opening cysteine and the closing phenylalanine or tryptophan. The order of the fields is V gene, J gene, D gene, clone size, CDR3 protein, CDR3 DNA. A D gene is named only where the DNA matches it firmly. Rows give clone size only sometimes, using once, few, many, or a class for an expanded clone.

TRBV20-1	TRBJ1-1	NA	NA	CSAYGLDVGTEAFF	TGCAGTGCTTATGGGTTAGATGTCGGAACTGAAGCTTTCTTT
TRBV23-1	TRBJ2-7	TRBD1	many	CASSQPGQGVYEQYF	TGCGCCAGCAGTCAGCCCGGACAGGGAGTCTACGAGCAGTACTTC
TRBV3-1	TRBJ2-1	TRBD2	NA	CASSQRGTSSYNEQFF	TGTGCCAGCAGCCAACGCGGGACTAGTTCCTACAATGAGCAGTTCTTC
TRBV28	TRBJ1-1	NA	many	CASSLGDRRTEAFF	TGTGCCAGCAGTTTGGGTGACCGCCGGACTGAAGCTTTCTTT
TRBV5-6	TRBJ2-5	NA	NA	CASSWVAGILETQYF	TGTGCCAGCAGCTGGGTGGCAGGGATTCTAGAGACCCAGTACTTC
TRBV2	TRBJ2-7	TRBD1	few	CASRNRGQWEQYF	TGTGCCAGCAGAAACAGGGGGCAATGGGAGCAGTACTTC
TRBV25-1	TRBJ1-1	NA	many	CASRGYAEAFF	TGTGCCAGCAGGGGGTACGCTGAAGCTTTCTTT
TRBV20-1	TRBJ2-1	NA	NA	CSWANSNSYNEQFF	TGCAGCTGGGCTAACAGCAACTCCTACAATGAGCAGTTCTTC
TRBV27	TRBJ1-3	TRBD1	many	CASSSTGWNGNTIYF	TGTGCCAGCAGTTCGACAGGGTGGAATGGAAACACCATATATTTT
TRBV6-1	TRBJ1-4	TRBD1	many	CASSLESGGAGEKLFF	TGTGCCAGCAGTTTGGAATCAGGGGGCGCCGGTGAAAAACTGTTTTTT
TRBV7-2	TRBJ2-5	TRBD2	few	CASSPGLAGHQETQYF	TGTGCCAGCAGCCCCGGACTAGCGGGTCACCAAGAGACCCAGTACTTC
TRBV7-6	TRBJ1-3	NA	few	CASSSWTPTGNTIYF	TGTGCCAGCAGCTCCTGGACTCCTACTGGAAACACCATATATTTT
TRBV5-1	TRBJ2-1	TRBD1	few	CASSKRQGRIWNEQFF	TGCGCCAGCAGCAAGCGACAGGGGAGGATCTGGAATGAGCAGTTCTTC
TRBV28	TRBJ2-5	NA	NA	CASSPLVLTQYF	TGTGCCAGCAGCCCCCTTGTGTTGACCCAGTACTTC
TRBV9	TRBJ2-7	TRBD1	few	CASSVAGTGSYEQYF	TGTGCCAGCAGCGTAGCGGGGACAGGGTCCTACGAGCAGTACTTC
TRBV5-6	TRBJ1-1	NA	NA	CASSSGVGTEAFF	TGTGCCAGCAGCTCTGGGGTTGGCACTGAAGCTTTCTTT
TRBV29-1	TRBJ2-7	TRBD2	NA	CSVVPSGLTYEQYF	TGCAGCGTTGTTCCTAGCGGGTTAACTTACGAGCAGTACTTC
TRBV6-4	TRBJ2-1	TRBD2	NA	CSLFPGTSWGNEQFF	TGTTCATTATTTCCCGGGACTAGCTGGGGGAATGAGCAGTTCTTC
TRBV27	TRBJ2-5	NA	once	CASSLALGGETQYF	TGTGCCAGCAGTTTAGCCCTGGGAGGAGAGACCCAGTACTTC
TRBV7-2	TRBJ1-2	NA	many	CASSPGQRYGYTF	TGTGCCAGCAGCCCCGGACAGCGCTATGGCTACACCTTC
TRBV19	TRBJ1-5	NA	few	CASLSRGAAVEPQHF	TGTGCCAGCCTATCTCGGGGGGCGGCCGTTGAGCCCCAGCATTTT
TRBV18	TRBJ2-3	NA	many	CASSPGTVTQYF	TGTGCCAGCTCACCAGGGACTGTTACGCAGTATTTT
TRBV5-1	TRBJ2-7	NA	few	CASSPKGSSYEQYF	TGCGCCAGCAGCCCCAAGGGTTCCTCCTACGAGCAGTACTTC
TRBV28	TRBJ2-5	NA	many	CASSPSSAGLETQYF	TGTGCCAGCAGTCCTTCTTCGGCCGGGTTAGAGACCCAGTACTTC
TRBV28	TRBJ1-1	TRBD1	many	CASRTGSDGEAFF	TGTGCCAGCAGGACAGGGTCGGATGGAGAAGCTTTCTTT
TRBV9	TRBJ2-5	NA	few	CASSVASSIGETQYF	TGTGCCAGCAGCGTAGCTTCCAGTATCGGAGAGACCCAGTACTTC
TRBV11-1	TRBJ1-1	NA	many	CASSSFRGSRTEAFF	TGTGCCAGCAGCTCATTCAGGGGTAGTCGAACTGAAGCTTTCTTT
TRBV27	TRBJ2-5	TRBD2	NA	CASTAAGEGETQYF	TGTGCCAGCACCGCCGCGGGAGAAGGCGAGACCCAGTACTTC
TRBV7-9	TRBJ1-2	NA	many	CASSLDIGSIYGYTF	TGTGCCAGCAGCTTAGACATTGGCTCTATCTATGGCTACACCTTC
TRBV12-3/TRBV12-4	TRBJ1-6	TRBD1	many	CASRKPGQGSPLHF	TGTGCCAGCAGAAAACCGGGACAGGGTTCACCCCTCCACTTT
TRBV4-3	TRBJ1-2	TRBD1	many	CASSQRTGGSYGYTF	TGCGCCAGCAGCCAGCGGACAGGGGGGTCCTATGGCTACACCTTC
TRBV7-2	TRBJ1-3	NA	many	CASSRTDGNTIYF	TGTGCCAGCAGCCGGACAGATGGAAACACCATATATTTT
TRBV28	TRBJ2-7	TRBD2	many	CASSSSGRTYEQYF	TGTGCCAGCAGTTCTAGCGGGAGGACCTACGAGCAGTACTTC